This T cell receptor beta chain was observed in a study of T cell responses to AZD1222 COVID-19 vaccine. Repertoires were generated with immunoSEQ multiplex PCR, while TCRdb's copy carries only in-frame clones and drops some. The sample consists of tens of thousands of clones, around nine tenths of them appearing once. Trimming took off 7 bases at V and 4 bases at J, with 13 bases between the two ends. The CDR3 length is 13 residues. Germline loops: CDR1 SNHLY, CDR2 FYNNEI. The clonotype comes from an adult in good health. V usage is TRBV2 and J usage is TRBJ1-1; D perhaps matches TRBD1 (5 bases). This specimen consisted of peripheral blood, obtained on day 0 of AZD1222 vaccination. The CDR3 loop is CASTAGLGTEAFF. The CDR3 bases are TGTGCCAGCACTGCGGGACTCGGCACTGAAGCTTTCTTT.